Presented here are 30 T cell receptor beta chains from one specimen sequenced in a study of CD8 T cells in Susac syndrome. RNA was extracted with the RNeasy kit, and a quantity of roughly 0.5 to 1 ug was reverse transcribed using random hexamers. TCRdb analysed the immunoSEQ multiplex PCR reads with MiXCR anew, one entry per CDR3 protein. The table has roughly 200,000 distinct CDR3 sequences, over 90% seen once. Sequencing was carried out using CD4+ T cells from PBMCs. Every receptor here comes from a human donor with multiple sclerosis.

V is TRBV30 and J is TRBJ1-2; D is perhaps TRBD1 (5 bases). V lost 5 bases and J 0 bases, leaving 10 bases between the germline ends. CDR1 and CDR2 from the germline V gene are GTSNPN and SVGIG (reference sequence). The CDR3 loop spans 13 amino acids. DNA for the CDR3: TGTGCCTGGTCCAAGGGACCTAACTATGGCTACACCTTC. Protein sequence: CAWSKGPNYGYTF. The whole variable domain, remainder taken from reference TRBV30 and TRBJ1-2, is SQTIHQWPATLVQPVGSPLSLECTVEGTSNPNLYWYRQAAGRGLQLLFYSVGIGQISSEVPQNLSASRPQDRQFILSSKKLLLSDSGFYLCAWSKGPNYGYTFGSGTRLTVV.

V is TRBV29-1 and J is TRBJ2-5; no clear D. Germline loops: CDR1 SQVTM, CDR2 ANQGSEA. The CDR3 extends over 13 amino acids. V was shortened by 3 bases and J by 3 bases, with 11 bases between the two germline ends. This CDR3 reads CSVEFVAEETQYF. CDR3 sequence (DNA): TGCAGCGTTGAGTTCGTTGCCGAAGAGACCCAGTACTTC.

V usage is TRBV28 and J usage is TRBJ2-3, with D possibly matching TRBD2 (6 bases). The ends were cut back, 2 bases at V and 7 bases at J, with 16 bases in the middle. The germline CDR1 and CDR2 sequences are MDHEN and SYDVKM. The CDR3 length is 15 residues. The CDR3 sequence: CASSLGGVDANTQYF. CDR3 coding DNA: TGTGCCAGCAGTTTAGGCGGGGTGGACGCGAATACGCAGTATTTT.

The chain uses TRBV6-1 and TRBJ2-3; 13 bases map to TRBD2. V lost 5 bases, J lost 0 bases, and 8 bases stayed unmatched. CDR3 size: 18 residues. Germline V lookup: CDR1 MNHNS, CDR2 SASEGT. CDR3 nucleotide sequence: TGTGCCAGCAGTCGACCGGGACTAGCGGGACTTAGCACAGATACGCAGTATTTT. Amino acids: CASSRPGLAGLSTDTQYF.

The CDR3 DNA reads as TGTGCCAGCAGTGGACAGGGAGGAGGCTACACCTTC. Translation: CASSGQGGGYTF. The V and J genes are TRBV6-4 and TRBJ1-2; 7 positions agree with TRBD1. The CDR3 is 12 amino acids. Germline V CDR1 and CDR2: MRHNA, SNTAGT. V was clipped by 4 bases and J by 8 bases; unmatched bases: 4.

The chain uses TRBV19 and TRBJ2-7; D may be TRBD2 (6 bases). This CDR3 has 16 amino acids. The germline gives CDR1 LNHDA, CDR2 SQIVND (reference sequence). V was shortened by 0 bases and J by 3 bases, with 15 bases between the two germline ends. Written as DNA, the CDR3 is TGTGCCAGTAGTATAGAAGGGCGGGAACCCGGCTACGAGCAGTACTTC. Its translation is CASSIEGREPGYEQYF. Using reference TRBV19 and TRBJ2-7 for the parts outside the CDR3, the full variable domain is DGGITQSPKYLFRKEGQNVTLSCEQNLNHDAMYWYRQDPGQGLRLIYYSQIVNDFQKGDIAEGYSVSREKKESFPLTVTSAQKNPTAFYLCASSIEGREPGYEQYFGPGTRLTVT.

The genes are TRBV7-2 and TRBJ1-1; D ambiguous. Trimming stripped 5 bases from V and 5 bases from J, with 18 bases between. Looked up from germline, CDR1 is SGHTA and CDR2 is FQGNSA. The CDR3 spans 15 residues. The CDR3 DNA is TGTGCCAGCAGCATAAGCGTCGGCAGCAGGACTGAAGCTTTCTTT. Translated: CASSISVGSRTEAFF.

This clonotype has only one observation. The CDR3 region has the DNA TGTGCCAGCAGTCTCTCTAACGGGGCCGATGAGCAGTTCTTC. Residues: CASSLSNGADEQFF. The chain has TRBV12-3 or TRBV12-4 and TRBJ2-1; perhaps D is TRBD1 or TRBD2 (5 bases each). V was trimmed by 5 bases and J by 8 bases, leaving 16 bases between them. CDR3 size: 14 residues.

The rearrangement uses TRBV29-1 and TRBJ2-5, with TRBD1 identical over 8 bases. The CDR3 has 13 amino acids. J gave up 3 bases and V 6 bases, and 6 bases lay outside the gene matches. Germline V gene sequence: CDR1 SQVTM, CDR2 ANQGSEA. CDR3 nucleotide sequence: TGCAGCGTCGCCGACAGGGGCGAAGAGACCCAGTACTTC. It codes for CSVADRGEETQYF.

This chain uses TRBV9 with TRBJ2-4; 7 nucleotides agree with TRBD1. With V trimmed by 5 bases and J by 5 bases, 7 bases remained unmatched. The germline gives CDR1 SGDLS, CDR2 YYNGEE. The CDR3 consists of 14 residues. The DNA for the CDR3 is TGTGCCAGCAGTGTCGACAGGGCTCAAAACATTCAGTACTTC. Protein product: CASSVDRAQNIQYF.

The rearrangement links TRBV23-1 to TRBJ2-7, with a possible D match to TRBD1 (6 bases). TRBV23-1 is annotated as an ORF whose role is uncertain. The CDR3 loop spans 15 amino acids. The V end lost 3 bases, the J end lost 4 bases, and 16 bases lay between the germline ends. In DNA form, the CDR3 reads TGCGCCAGCAGTCAGTGGACAGTCCCATTGTACGAGCAGTACGTC. Residues: CASSQWTVPLYEQYV.

CDR3 sequence (DNA): TGTGCCAGCAGCTTAGCAGGGGCTGTCTACAATGAGCAGTTCTTC. The encoded protein is CASSLAGAVYNEQFF. J is TRBJ2-1 and V is TRBV7-2; D may be TRBD1 (5 bases). This CDR3 comprises 15 residues. Trimming left V 0 bases short and J 3 bases short, with 9 bases between. Germline loops: CDR1 SGHTA, CDR2 FQGNSA.

The rearrangement uses TRBV20-1 and TRBJ2-5, with 9 bases lining up with TRBD2. Germline CDR1 and CDR2: DFQATT and SNEGSKA (reference sequence). The CDR3 consists of 13 residues. V shed 5 bases and J 3 bases; nucleotides not matched to a gene: 4. CDR3 coding DNA: TGCAGTGCTGGGAGCGGGGGGAAAGAGACCCAGTACTTC. This translates into CSAGSGGKETQYF.

This chain uses TRBV27 with TRBJ2-7; 7 nucleotides match TRBD1. The CDR3 contains 14 residues. V lost 4 bases and J lost 3; bases outside the gene matches: 6. Germline CDR1 and CDR2: MNHEY and SMNVEV (reference sequence). CDR3 nucleotide sequence: TGTGCCAGCAGTTCCCGGGACAGCCGCTACGAGCAGTACTTC. Translated, it gives CASSSRDSRYEQYF.

A note on this clonotype: At one end the junction does not follow the germline gene, possibly because of a read error. The CDR3 is CASSQAGAGETFF. For the CDR3, the DNA is TGTGCCAGCAGCCAAGCCGGGGCCGGTGAAACTTTCTTT. The V and J genes are TRBV3-1 and TRBJ1-1; a weak D match, TRBD1 (5 bases). This CDR3 is 13 amino acids long. Germline CDR1 is LGHDT and CDR2 is YNNKEL (reference sequence).

V is TRBV7-2 and J is TRBJ1-5; D gene uncertain. Germline V gene sequence: CDR1 SGHTA, CDR2 FQGNSA. The CDR3 totals 16 residues. The V end lost 4 bases, the J end lost 6 bases, and 19 bases lay between the germline ends. Here the CDR3 DNA reads TGTGCCAGCAGCTCCTCCTCGACGGAGTGGAGTCAGCCCCAGCATTTT. Amino acids: CASSSSSTEWSQPQHF.

The genes are TRBV30 and TRBJ1-6, with TRBD1 as a possible D gene (5 bases). Germline CDR1 is GTSNPN and CDR2 is SVGIG (reference sequence). Trimming left V 3 bases short and J 7 bases short, with 19 bases between. This CDR3 spans 16 amino acids. This chain's CDR3 is CAWRIQGGEYNSPLHF. The CDR3 nucleotides read TGTGCCTGGAGGATTCAGGGAGGGGAGTACAATTCACCCCTCCACTTT. The entire variable domain, with the rest obtained from reference TRBV30 and TRBJ1-6, is as follows: SQTIHQWPATLVQPVGSPLSLECTVEGTSNPNLYWYRQAAGRGLQLLFYSVGIGQISSEVPQNLSASRPQDRQFILSSKKLLLSDSGFYLCAWRIQGGEYNSPLHFGNGTRLTVT.

This sequence joins TRBV10-3 and TRBJ1-1, with 9 positions matching TRBD1. V lost 2 bases and J lost 5; bases outside the gene matches: 3. There are 14 residues in the CDR3. Germline lookup yields CDR1 ENHRY and CDR2 SYGVKD. CDR3 nucleotides: TGTGCCATCAGTGAGGGACAGGGGAAGACTGAAGCTTTCTTT. This translates into CAISEGQGKTEAFF.

This chain joins TRBV6-5 and TRBJ2-3, with D possibly being TRBD2 (5 bases). Germline values: CDR1 MNHEY, CDR2 SVGAGI. CDR3 length: 14 amino acids. The V gene lost 8 bases and the J gene lost 0 bases, with 12 bases spanning the gap. For the CDR3, the DNA is TGTGCCAGCCGTCTGAGGGAAAGCACAGATACGCAGTATTTT. Amino acid sequence: CASRLRESTDTQYF.

This clonotype was detected only once. The V gene is TRBV20-1, the J gene TRBJ1-4; possible D gene TRBD1, 5 bases. The CDR3 has 13 residues. Germline V lookup: CDR1 DFQATT, CDR2 SNEGSKA (reference sequence). Trimming took 2 bases from V and 3 from J, leaving 7 bases between them. The CDR3 sequence: CSARQGANEKLFF. The CDR3 nucleotides read TGCAGTGCTAGACAGGGAGCTAATGAAAAACTGTTTTTT.

The rearrangement uses TRBV29-1 and TRBJ2-3, with D unresolved. This CDR3 region has 12 residues. Germline CDR1 SQVTM, CDR2 ANQGSEA. V gave up 4 bases and J gave up 3 bases, with 8 bases separating them. The DNA for the CDR3 is TGCAGCGTTGCTAGGGAAACAGATACGCAGTATTTT. Encoded protein: CSVARETDTQYF.

The chain recombines TRBV6-5 with TRBJ2-5; D ambiguous. Trimming cost V 2 bases and J 2 bases, with 9 bases left between them. CDR3 length: 14 residues. The V gene's germline CDR1 is MNHEY and CDR2 SVGAGI. This CDR3 is CASSYGPLQETQYF. For the CDR3, the DNA is TGTGCCAGCAGTTACGGGCCATTACAAGAGACCCAGTACTTC.

The V and J genes are TRBV20-1 and TRBJ2-3; D could derive from TRBD1 or TRBD2 (6 bases each). CDR3 size: 15 residues. Germline values: CDR1 DFQATT, CDR2 SNEGSKA (reference sequence). V was clipped by 3 bases and J by 4 bases, with 17 bases between them. In DNA form, the CDR3 reads TGCAGTGCTAGCATAGGGGGGTTAAGGGCAGATACGCAGTATTTT. It encodes CSASIGGLRADTQYF.

This clonotype was seen once. The chain employs TRBV3-1 and TRBJ2-7, with 14 bases matching TRBD2. After removal of 4 bases from V and 2 bases from J, the junction contained 1 base not matched to a gene. This CDR3 spans 15 amino acids. Germline-derived CDR1 and CDR2 are LGHDT and YNNKEL (reference sequence). CDR3 in amino acids: CASSRGLAGAYEQYF. The CDR3 coding sequence is TGTGCCAGCAGCCGGGGACTAGCGGGAGCCTACGAGCAGTACTTC.

The chain joins TRBV29-1 to TRBJ1-1, with TRBD1 matching 7 bases. Germline assignment: CDR1 SQVTM and CDR2 ANQGSEA. V shed 4 bases, J shed 0 bases, and the junction held 5 bases outside the gene matches. The CDR3 totals 14 residues. The CDR3 DNA reads TGCAGCGTTGTGGCAGGGGGGGTGAACACTGAAGCTTTCTTT. Protein: CSVVAGGVNTEAFF.

The chain combines TRBV5-1 with TRBJ2-3, with unresolved D. V was cut by 0 bases and J by 1 base, with 6 bases left in between. This CDR3 is built from 14 residues. Germline V gives CDR1 SGHRS, CDR2 YFSETQ. The CDR3 sequence is CASSLAWGTDTQYF. For the CDR3, the DNA is TGCGCCAGCAGCTTGGCCTGGGGCACAGATACGCAGTATTTT. Based on the CDR3 plus reference TRBV5-1 and TRBJ2-3, the full variable domain is KAGVTQTPRYLIKTRGQQVTLSCSPISGHRSVSWYQQTPGQGLQFLFEYFSETQRNKGNFPGRFSGRQFSNSRSEMNVSTLELGDSALYLCASSLAWGTDTQYFGPGTRLTVL.

The chain links TRBV9 to TRBJ1-1; a weak D match, TRBD1 (5 bases). The V gene's germline CDR1 is SGDLS and CDR2 YYNGEE. The V and J ends lost 4 bases and 5 bases respectively, with 12 bases between them. The CDR3 contains 13 residues. The chain's CDR3 is CASSPPWGTEAFF. The CDR3 nucleotides are TGTGCCAGCAGCCCCCCATGGGGGACTGAAGCTTTCTTT.

V gene TRBV19 combines with J gene TRBJ1-6; 8 bases match TRBD1. Germline V gene lookup returns CDR1 LNHDA and CDR2 SQIVND (reference sequence). V was pared by 5 bases and J by 10 bases, with 10 bases of the junction left unmatched. The CDR3 extends over 15 amino acids. The CDR3 DNA follows: TGTGCCAGTAGTGCTGGACAGGGCGAAGGATCACCCCTCCACTTT. This codes for CASSAGQGEGSPLHF. The entire variable domain, with the rest obtained from reference TRBV19 and TRBJ1-6, is as follows: DGGITQSPKYLFRKEGQNVTLSCEQNLNHDAMYWYRQDPGQGLRLIYYSQIVNDFQKGDIAEGYSVSREKKESFPLTVTSAQKNPTAFYLCASSAGQGEGSPLHFGNGTRLTVT.

The J gene is TRBJ2-1, the V gene TRBV7-9, with TRBD1 identical over 7 bases. The V and J ends lost 8 bases and 1 base, in that order; junction bases with no gene match: 8. This CDR3 contains 15 residues. CDR1 and CDR2 from the germline V gene are SEHNR and FQNEAQ (reference sequence). CDR3 in amino acids: CASRLRGSSYNEQFF. The CDR3 DNA sequence: TGTGCCAGCCGCCTCAGGGGGAGTTCCTACAATGAGCAGTTCTTC.

This chain joins TRBV9 and TRBJ1-1, with D unresolved. The CDR3 runs to 13 residues. The germline gives CDR1 SGDLS, CDR2 YYNGEE. The ends were cut back, 6 bases at V and 3 bases at J, with 12 bases in the middle. The CDR3, as DNA: TGTGCCAGCACCCTAAATTTGGACACTGAAGCTTTCTTT. Its protein product is CASTLNLDTEAFF.